The clone carrying this T cell receptor (beta chain) was recorded only once. Antigen specificity is unknown. The sample belongs to a study of PD-1 blockade in mismatch repair-deficient tumors. Study-level background: Patients had roughly twelve mismatch repair-deficient cancer types, all previously treated and progressing.

Study-wide results and limits: After pembrolizumab, tumor-resident clones rose rapidly, then generally contracted before radiologic responses.

Every patient had mismatch repair deficiency by PCR or immunohistochemistry. The TCR-sequenced patients were three responders to pembrolizumab. V was pared by 6 bases and J by 1 base, with 16 bases between. The CDR3 has 16 residues. The V gene's germline CDR1 is MRHNA and CDR2 SNTAGT. Some clones are missing from TCRdb's copy, which holds only in-frame ones; the method was immunoSEQ multiplex PCR. Of 90,000 to 130,000 clones listed, over 60% are singletons. Material: peripheral blood, obtained about 13 months after starting pembrolizumab. This TCR was recovered from an adult with mismatch repair-deficient cancer. The chain joins TRBV6-4 to TRBJ2-1; D not resolved. As DNA, the CDR3 is TGTGCCAGCAGCCCTCACGAAGCTAGGTCCTACAATGAGCAGTTCTTC. This gives the protein CASSPHEARSYNEQFF.